The rows below give T cell receptor beta chains drawn from one sample of a study of blood T cell repertoires in COVID-19. Measured with immunoSEQ multiplex PCR; TCRdb has only the in-frame clones, and not every one. This table holds a few hundred thousand clones, about 83% found once. Sequencing was performed on PBMCs or T cells enriched from blood (not recorded which). These receptors originate from a woman aged 40 to 55 who had recovered from COVID-19. CDR3s include the opening cysteine and the closing phenylalanine or tryptophan. A D gene is named only where the DNA matches it firmly. Some rows mark clone size as missing; the rest say once, few, many or name a class of expanded clone.

D: .
size: .
V: TRBV6-5
J: TRBJ1-4
CDR3: CASSYSADNEKLFF
DNA: TGTGCCAGCAGTTACTCGGCAGATAATGAAAAACTGTTTTTT

D: .
size: .
V: TRBV15
J: TRBJ2-1
CDR3: CATSRVAGAGDEQFF
DNA: TGTGCCACCAGCAGAGTGGCAGGGGCCGGCGATGAGCAGTTCTTC

D: .
size: .
V: TRBV5-4
J: TRBJ2-3
CDR3: CASRAWTSGPDTQYF
DNA: TGTGCCAGCAGAGCTTGGACCAGCGGACCAGATACGCAGTATTTT

D: TRBD1
size: .
V: TRBV7-2
J: TRBJ1-5
CDR3: CASSIGTGSQPQHF
DNA: TGTGCCAGCAGCATTGGGACAGGGAGTCAGCCCCAGCATTTT

D: TRBD1
size: .
V: TRBV27
J: TRBJ2-1
CDR3: CASSNWDRYNEQFF
DNA: TGTGCCAGCAGTAATTGGGACAGATACAATGAGCAGTTCTTC

D: .
size: .
V: TRBV18
J: TRBJ1-5
CDR3: CASSPAGTTNQPQHF
DNA: TGTGCCAGCTCACCAGCCGGGACAACCAATCAGCCCCAGCATTTT

D: TRBD2
size: .
V: TRBV7-2
J: TRBJ2-1
CDR3: CASSFRPGGYNEQFF
DNA: TGTGCCAGCAGCTTCCGTCCGGGAGGGTACAATGAGCAGTTCTTC

D: .
size: .
V: TRBV5-1
J: TRBJ2-5
CDR3: CASRTDQETQYF
DNA: TGCGCCAGCAGGACAGACCAAGAGACCCAGTACTTC

D: .
size: .
V: TRBV28
J: TRBJ2-1
CDR3: CASSFLPGEQFF
DNA: TGTGCCAGCAGCTTTCTACCCGGGGAGCAGTTCTTC

D: .
size: .
V: TRBV4-1
J: TRBJ1-4
CDR3: CASSQTAATNEKLFF
DNA: TGCGCCAGCAGCCAAACAGCTGCAACTAATGAAAAACTGTTTTTT

D: .
size: few
V: TRBV28
J: TRBJ1-4
CDR3: CASSSLQGGIGKLFF
DNA: TGTGCCAGCAGTTCGTTACAGGGAGGGATCGGAAAACTGTTTTTT

D: .
size: .
V: TRBV7-2
J: TRBJ2-3
CDR3: CASSIDPSGTQYF
DNA: TGTGCCAGCAGCATTGATCCATCGGGTACGCAGTATTTT

D: .
size: .
V: TRBV7-9
J: TRBJ1-6
CDR3: CASSLRGSYNSPLHF
DNA: TGTGCCAGCAGCTTAAGGGGCTCCTATAATTCACCCCTCCACTTT

D: TRBD2
size: .
V: TRBV6-5
J: TRBJ2-5
CDR3: CASSYSGSGSVGTQYF
DNA: TGTGCCAGCAGTTACTCGGGTAGCGGGAGTGTCGGGACCCAGTACTTC

D: .
size: .
V: TRBV28
J: TRBJ1-4
CDR3: CASSPRGRGATSEKLFF
DNA: TGTGCCAGCAGCCCCCGGGGGCGGGGGGCGACCAGTGAAAAACTGTTTTTT

D: .
size: .
V: TRBV7-2
J: TRBJ2-7
CDR3: CASSLARGSVGEQYF
DNA: TGTGCCAGCAGCCTGGCCCGGGGAAGTGTTGGCGAGCAGTACTTC

D: TRBD1
size: .
V: TRBV28
J: TRBJ1-5
CDR3: CASSSDRGKGDNQPQHF
DNA: TGTGCCAGCAGTTCGGACAGGGGGAAGGGGGATAATCAGCCCCAGCATTTT

D: .
size: few
V: TRBV19
J: TRBJ2-2
CDR3: CASSIGATGVGELFF
DNA: TGTGCCAGTAGTATAGGGGCCACCGGCGTCGGGGAGCTGTTTTTT

D: .
size: once
V: TRBV9
J: TRBJ1-3
CDR3: CASSVAGGIVGSGNTIYF
DNA: TGTGCCAGCAGCGTAGCTGGGGGGATTGTTGGCTCTGGAAACACCATATATTTT

D: TRBD1
size: few
V: TRBV18
J: TRBJ1-6
CDR3: CASSLRDRANSPLHF
DNA: TGTGCCAGCTCACTACGGGACAGGGCTAATTCACCCCTCCACTTT